A single sample gave rise to the 30 T cell receptor beta chains below, sequenced in a study of blood T cell repertoires in COVID-19. The table came from immunoSEQ multiplex PCR; TCRdb's copy has only in-frame clones and leaves some out. Here the sample spans about 200,000 clones, roughly 90% being singletons. Sequencing was performed on PBMCs or T cells enriched from blood (not recorded which). The receptors were sampled from a woman under 30 who had recovered from COVID-19.

CDR3 bases: TGTGCCACCAGTGATGTTGGTCCGGGGTACAATGAGCAGTTCTTC. It codes for CATSDVGPGYNEQFF. The chain links TRBV24-1 to TRBJ2-1; D is perhaps TRBD2 (5 bases). Per germline, CDR1 KGHDR and CDR2 SFDVKD. The V end was cut by 3 bases, the J end by 4 bases, with 12 bases between. CDR3 length: 15 residues.

CDR3 loop: CATSRDLLGPEAFF. DNA for the CDR3: TGTGCCACCAGCAGAGATTTATTGGGCCCTGAAGCTTTCTTT. V usage is TRBV15 and J usage is TRBJ1-1, with D unclear. The CDR3 is 14 residues long. Germline CDR1 and CDR2: LNHNV and YYDKDF (reference sequence). The V end was cut by 0 bases, the J end by 6 bases, with 11 bases between.

This clone came up a few times. V and J are TRBV28 and TRBJ2-7, with 9 bases that match TRBD2. Unmatched junction bases numbered 9, after V lost 3 bases and J lost 3 bases. CDR1 MDHEN and CDR2 SYDVKM come from the germline V gene. CDR3 size: 16 residues. CDR3 region: CASSFEVAGGRYEQYF. CDR3 DNA: TGTGCCAGCAGTTTTGAGGTTGCGGGGGGGCGCTACGAGCAGTACTTC. The variable domain in full, completed from reference TRBV28 and TRBJ2-7, reads DVKVTQSSRYLVKRTGEKVFLECVQDMDHENMFWYRQDPGLGLRLIYFSYDVKMKEKGDIPEGYSVSREKKERFSLILESASTNQTSMYLCASSFEVAGGRYEQYFGPGTRLTVT.

The chain links TRBV7-9 to TRBJ2-3; 10 bases fit TRBD2. The V gene's germline CDR1 is SEHNR and CDR2 FQNEAQ (reference sequence). V trimming: 1 base; J trimming: 6 bases; junction bases outside the gene matches: 7. There are 16 residues in the CDR3. CDR3 bases: TGTGCCAGCAGCTTAGGAGCGGGGGGGCCCACGGATACGCAGTATTTT. Its protein product is CASSLGAGGPTDTQYF. The complete variable domain, with remaining parts taken from reference TRBV7-9 and TRBJ2-3, reads DTGVSQNPRHKITKRGQNVTFRCDPISEHNRLYWYRQTLGQGPEFLTYFQNEAQLEKSRLLSDRFSAERPKGSFSTLEIQRTEQGDSAMYLCASSLGAGGPTDTQYFGPGTRLTVL.

This clone came up once. The CDR3 protein is CSASSGGGSNEQFF. In DNA, the CDR3 is TGCAGTGCTAGTAGCGGGGGGGGTAGCAATGAGCAGTTCTTC. The chain joins TRBV20-1 to TRBJ2-1; 11 bases fit TRBD2. After removal of 3 bases from V and 6 bases from J, the junction contained 4 bases not matched to a gene. The CDR3 has 14 residues. The V gene's germline CDR1 is DFQATT and CDR2 SNEGSKA (reference sequence).

The V and J genes are TRBV5-4 and TRBJ1-6; TRBD1 might be the D (6 bases). The CDR3 consists of 15 residues. Germline CDR1 and CDR2: SGHNT and YYREEE (reference sequence). V was cut by 1 base and J by 10 bases, with 15 bases left in between. CDR3 sequence: CASSLSGGSGSPLHF. As DNA, the CDR3 is TGTGCCAGCAGCTTGTCGGGGGGCTCGGGGTCACCCCTCCACTTT.

The rearrangement links TRBV21-1 to TRBJ1-3; no check of the table's D call, TRBD1, against the DNA was made. TRBV21-1 is a listed pseudogene. The CDR3 covers 14 residues. The CDR3 here is CARSVRTAGNTIYF. CDR3 DNA: TGTGCCCGATCCGTCAGGACAGCTGGAAACACCATATATTTT.

J is TRBJ1-4 and V is TRBV6-4, with a tentative D call TRBD1 (6 bases). Trimming stripped 3 bases from V and 6 bases from J, with 17 bases between. Germline V gene sequence: CDR1 MRHNA, CDR2 SNTAGT. CDR3 size: 16 residues. CDR3 residues: CASSELDRSVDEKLFF. The CDR3 region has the DNA TGTGCCAGCAGTGAACTAGACAGGTCTGTTGATGAAAAACTGTTTTTT.

V gene TRBV6-2 or TRBV6-3 combines with J gene TRBJ1-5; 7 positions agree with TRBD1. CDR3 length equals 15 residues. Germline trimming cut 5 bases from V and 0 bases from J; bases unmatched to any gene: 4. In germline, CDR1 is MNHEY, CDR2 SVGEGT. The CDR3 region is CASSPGQYSNQPQHF. CDR3 sequence (DNA): TGTGCCAGCAGTCCGGGACAGTATAGCAATCAGCCCCAGCATTTT.

CDR3 in DNA: TGTGCCAGTAGCGAGGCAGTCAATCAGCCCCAGCATTTT. It is translated as CASSEAVNQPQHF. The chain links TRBV19 to TRBJ1-5; D ambiguous. Germline CDR1 is LNHDA and CDR2 is SQIVND (reference sequence). Trimming removed 6 bases from V and 3 bases from J, with 9 bases in between. The CDR3 spans 13 residues.

The chain combines TRBV3-1 (or the pseudogene TRBV3-2) with TRBJ2-3; 9 positions match TRBD2. V was clipped by 1 base and J by 1 base; unmatched bases: 0. The CDR3 sequence is 15 residues long. The V gene's germline CDR1 is LGHDT and CDR2 YNNKEL (reference sequence). This CDR3 is CASSQASGGTDTQYF. As DNA, the CDR3 is TGTGCCAGCAGCCAAGCTAGCGGGGGCACAGATACGCAGTATTTT.

This rearrangement joins TRBV25-1 to TRBJ2-7; tentative D call: TRBD1 (6 bases). The germline CDR1 and CDR2 sequences are MGHDK and SYGVNS. Deletions cut 3 bases from V and 7 bases from J, with 16 bases between. This CDR3 contains 14 residues. CDR3 in amino acids: CASSEPGTSWEQYF. The CDR3 DNA is TGTGCCAGCAGTGAGCCCGGGACATCATGGGAGCAGTACTTC.

J is TRBJ2-1 and V is TRBV11-2; possible D gene TRBD2, 6 bases. The V and J ends lost 6 bases and 6 bases respectively, with 21 bases between them. Per germline, CDR1 SGHAT and CDR2 FQNNGV. This CDR3 spans 16 amino acids. CDR3 amino acids: CASSLRGAGGSNEQFF. CDR3 sequence (DNA): TGTGCCAGCAGTCTTCGGGGAGCGGGTGGATCCAATGAGCAGTTCTTC.

The chain couples TRBV7-2 to TRBJ1-3; D gene ambiguous. Germline loops: CDR1 SGHTA, CDR2 FQGNSA. The CDR3 consists of 15 residues. The germline V and J ends were trimmed by 1 base and 0 bases, with 7 bases remaining between them. The CDR3 loop reads CASSLGGFSGNTIYF. The DNA of the CDR3 is TGTGCCAGCAGCTTAGGAGGGTTCTCTGGAAACACCATATATTTT.

The chain employs TRBV5-1 and TRBJ1-4, with TRBD1 matching over 7 bases. The V and J ends lost 4 bases and 0 bases, in that order; junction bases with no gene match: 6. Germline V CDR1 and CDR2: SGHRS, YFSETQ. This CDR3 spans 16 amino acids. The DNA for the CDR3 is TGCGCCAGCAGCATGGGACAGCACGCAACTAATGAAAAACTGTTTTTT. This codes for CASSMGQHATNEKLFF.

CDR3 sequence: CTSSQDTTNFLRGPVWKQPQHF. The CDR3, as DNA: TGCACCAGCAGCCAAGATACGACGAACTTTCTAAGGGGCCCGGTCTGGAAGCAGCCCCAGCATTTT. The rearrangement uses TRBV1 and TRBJ1-5; the table calls TRBD1, which could not be checked here. TRBV1 is designated a pseudogene. The CDR3 has 22 amino acids.

The chain links TRBV6-1 to TRBJ2-3; 7 nucleotides match TRBD2. With 3 bases clipped from V and 2 bases from J, the junction kept 8 bases outside the gene matches. The CDR3 has 16 residues. From germline, CDR1 is MNHNS and CDR2 SASEGT. The CDR3 DNA sequence: TGTGCCAGCAGTGATCCGGCTAGCGGTTACACAGATACGCAGTATTTT. Protein product: CASSDPASGYTDTQYF.

This clone was observed a single time. Other DNA sequences in the sample encode the same CDR3. The chain joins TRBV27 to TRBJ1-5, with D uncertain. CDR1 MNHEY and CDR2 SMNVEV come from the germline V gene (reference sequence). V gave up 3 bases and J gave up 6 bases, with 9 bases separating them. The CDR3 extends over 13 amino acids. This CDR3 reads CASSLGAGQPQHF. Written as DNA, the CDR3 is TGTGCCAGCAGTTTGGGAGCGGGTCAGCCCCAGCATTTT.

This rearrangement joins TRBV9 to TRBJ2-3; 7 positions match TRBD2. This CDR3 is built from 15 residues. Trimming removed 2 bases from V and 2 bases from J; junction bases left unmatched: 5. The germline CDR1 and CDR2 sequences are SGDLS and YYNGEE. CDR3 residues: CASSVTSTHTDTQYF. CDR3 nucleotides: TGTGCCAGCAGCGTGACTAGCACCCACACAGATACGCAGTATTTT.

CDR3 amino acids: CASSLGGNEQYF. In DNA form, the CDR3 reads TGTGCCAGCAGCCTAGGGGGCAACGAGCAGTACTTC. V and J are TRBV4-2 and TRBJ2-7; TRBD1 agrees at 7 bases. The V gene's germline CDR1 is LGHNA and CDR2 YNFKEQ. The trim removed 4 bases at V and 5 bases at J, leaving 2 bases unmatched. This CDR3 is built from 12 residues.

This clone was detected only once. This sequence joins TRBV6-4 and TRBJ2-1; D is ambiguous. Germline loops: CDR1 MRHNA, CDR2 SNTAGT. V was cut by 7 bases and J by 6 bases, with 7 bases left in between. CDR3 size: 11 residues. Written as DNA, the CDR3 is TGTGCCAGCACCCTCTTCAATGAGCAGTTCTTC. Translation: CASTLFNEQFF.

This clone was seen only once. The chain links TRBV6-5 to TRBJ2-5; D is possibly TRBD1 (6 bases). The CDR3 extends over 14 amino acids. V was clipped by 4 bases and J by 3 bases, with 12 bases between them. The germline gives CDR1 MNHEY, CDR2 SVGAGI. The CDR3 sequence: CASSLGAWEETQYF. The CDR3 DNA reads as TGTGCCAGCAGTTTGGGGGCCTGGGAAGAGACCCAGTACTTC.

This rearrangement joins TRBV24-1 to TRBJ2-7, with a weak D call TRBD2 (6 bases). Per germline, CDR1 KGHDR and CDR2 SFDVKD. The CDR3 length is 15 residues. The germline V and J ends were trimmed by 3 bases and 1 base, with 12 bases remaining between them. The CDR3 loop is CATSDGWGTSYEQYF. CDR3 bases: TGTGCCACCAGTGATGGTTGGGGGACTTCCTACGAGCAGTACTTC.

V gene TRBV9 combines with J gene TRBJ1-3; TRBD1 agrees at 7 bases. From germline, CDR1 is SGDLS and CDR2 YYNGEE. CDR3 length: 14 residues. With 4 bases clipped from V and 8 bases from J, the junction kept 9 bases outside the gene matches. CDR3 amino acids: CASSSGQPRDTIYF. DNA for the CDR3: TGTGCCAGCAGCTCGGGACAGCCCAGGGACACCATATATTTT.

The chain carries TRBV2 and TRBJ2-7; TRBD1 matches at 7 bases. This CDR3 spans 15 amino acids. The germline V gene encodes CDR1 SNHLY and CDR2 FYNNEI. V was pared by 7 bases and J by 1 base, with 10 bases of the junction left unmatched. The CDR3 nucleotides read TGTGCCAGCACCCCAGACAGGGCCCCTTCCTACGAGCAGTACTTC. Translation: CASTPDRAPSYEQYF.

The chain is built from TRBV11-2 and TRBJ2-1; 13 bases agree with TRBD2. CDR1 is SGHAT, CDR2 FQNNGV, per germline. CDR3 length: 19 residues. V was clipped by 4 bases and J by 7 bases; unmatched bases: 16. The CDR3 region is CASSSSLPTSGGAGNEQFF. The CDR3 DNA follows: TGTGCCAGCAGCTCGTCCCTGCCAACTAGCGGGGGGGCGGGGAATGAGCAGTTCTTC.

The chain combines TRBV5-6 with TRBJ2-3; a weak D match, TRBD2 (5 bases). Trimming shortened V by 3 bases and J by 2 bases, and 7 bases separated the two germline ends. The CDR3 covers 13 residues. The germline CDR1 and CDR2 sequences are SGHDT and YYEEEE. The CDR3 sequence: CASSWGDTDTQYF. The CDR3 DNA sequence: TGTGCCAGCAGCTGGGGAGACACAGATACGCAGTATTTT.

J is TRBJ2-6 and V is TRBV2, with a tentative D call TRBD2 (5 bases). From germline, CDR1 is SNHLY and CDR2 FYNNEI. CDR3 length: 16 residues. Trimming cost V 3 bases and J 1 base, with 10 bases left between them. This CDR3 is CASSDGGYSGANVLTF. CDR3 nucleotide sequence: TGTGCCAGCAGTGACGGAGGCTATTCTGGGGCCAACGTCCTGACTTTC.

The V and J genes are TRBV6-1 and TRBJ2-5; 15 bases fit TRBD2. CDR3 length: 18 amino acids. V lost 1 base and J lost 0; bases outside the gene matches: 3. Looked up from germline, CDR1 is MNHNS and CDR2 is SASEGT. CDR3 residues: CASSEVGTSGGYQETQYF. In DNA, the CDR3 is TGTGCCAGCAGTGAAGTGGGGACTAGCGGGGGGTACCAAGAGACCCAGTACTTC.

Note on this clone: This specimen includes other DNA sequences encoding the same CDR3. The chain employs TRBV6-5 and TRBJ1-1; D gene unclear. Trimming cost V 4 bases and J 7 bases, with 7 bases left between them. Per the germline V gene, CDR1 is MNHEY and CDR2 is SVGAGI. CDR3 size: 11 residues. The CDR3 loop reads CASSSNGEAFF. The DNA for the CDR3 is TGTGCCAGCAGTTCTAACGGTGAAGCTTTCTTT.